Listed below are T cell receptor beta chains from one sample, sequenced in a study of technical replicates of blood from a handful of donors. Some clones are missing from TCRdb's copy, which holds only in-frame ones; the method was immunoSEQ multiplex PCR. Of around 50,000 clones listed, 94% are singletons. Source material: T cells isolated from PBMCs. All receptors derive from a human donor in good health. CDR3s include the opening cysteine and the closing phenylalanine or tryptophan. The order of the fields is D gene, J gene, V gene, clone size, CDR3 DNA, CDR3 protein. The D gene is left open where the match is weak. The listing skips clone size in some rows; elsewhere it reads once, few, many or a size class.

.	TRBJ2-1	TRBV5-1	.	TGCGCCAGCAGCTCGGGAACGGGGGAGCAGTTCTTC	CASSSGTGEQFF
TRBD2	TRBJ2-3	TRBV5-1	.	TGCGCCAGCAGCGACGGACTAGCCCGAGGGTATACGCAGTATTTT	CASSDGLARGYTQYF
.	TRBJ2-5	TRBV11-2	once	TGTGCCAGCAGCCCGAGACTAGTATTAGAGACCCAGTACTTC	CASSPRLVLETQYF
.	TRBJ1-5	TRBV28	.	TGTGCCAGCAGTTTACGGTCCCTCCAAAGTTACCAGCCCCAGCATTTT	CASSLRSLQSYQPQHF
TRBD1	TRBJ2-5	TRBV11-1	.	TGTGCCAGCAGCCCCGGGCGACGACAGGGGGCAGAGACCCAGTACTTC	CASSPGRRQGAETQYF
.	TRBJ1-2	TRBV5-1	.	TGCGCCAGCAGCTGGACCCGCTTAGCGATCAGCCACTATGGCTACACCTTC	CASSWTRLAISHYGYTF
.	TRBJ1-1	TRBV7-6	.	TGTGCCAGCAGCCCCCCCGGGGGGAAGGGGGTGAACACTGAAGCTTTCTTT	CASSPPGGKGVNTEAFF
TRBD2	TRBJ2-2	TRBV7-9	.	TGTGCCAGCAGGCTAAGGCCACTAGCGGAGCTGAACACCGGGGAGCTGTTTTTT	CASRLRPLAELNTGELFF
TRBD2	TRBJ2-5	TRBV10-3	few	TGTGCCATCAGTGAATCCGGACTAGCGGACGGCCCTTTCCAAGAGACCCAGTACTTC	CAISESGLADGPFQETQYF
TRBD2	TRBJ2-1	TRBV29-1	.	TGCAGCGTTGAATACGTTGTCACTAGCGGGAGTTACGTTAATGAGCAGTTCTTC	CSVEYVVTSGSYVNEQFF
.	TRBJ1-1	TRBV13	.	TGTGCCAGCAGCTTATCCGGGACACTGAACACTGAAGCTTTCTTT	CASSLSGTLNTEAFF
.	TRBJ1-3	TRBV6-6	.	TGTGCCAGCAAACAGGGAGGGGTAGGATCTGGAAACACCATATATTTT	CASKQGGVGSGNTIYF
TRBD1	TRBJ1-5	TRBV11-2	.	TGTGCCAGCAGCTCCACACAGGGGGCTGGAGGGCCCCAGCATTTT	CASSSTQGAGGPQHF
.	TRBJ1-1	TRBV29-1	few	TGCAGCGTTGTTGTCCCGGTTGCGTACACTGAAGCTTTCTTT	CSVVVPVAYTEAFF
TRBD1	TRBJ1-2	TRBV7-9	once	TGTGCCAGCAGCCTGGACAGGGGTGGTTCGTATGGCTACACCTTC	CASSLDRGGSYGYTF
.	TRBJ1-1	TRBV6-6	.	TGTGCCAGCAGTCTCTCCGGGGGGAGTGAAGCTTTCTTT	CASSLSGGSEAFF
TRBD2	TRBJ2-2	TRBV9	.	TGTGCCAGCAGCGTGGGACTAGCGACCGACACCGGGGAGCTGTTTTTT	CASSVGLATDTGELFF
TRBD1	TRBJ2-7	TRBV28	.	TGTGCCAGCAGTCCCCATCGACAGGGGGTCTACGAGCAGTACTTC	CASSPHRQGVYEQYF
.	TRBJ1-1	TRBV7-9	once	TGTGCCAGCAGCGCCCGAACGGACAGGAACACTGAAGCTTTCTTT	CASSARTDRNTEAFF
.	TRBJ2-7	TRBV18	.	TGTGCCAGCTCACCAAGACAGGTTGTTTCCTACGAGCAGTACTTC	CASSPRQVVSYEQYF
TRBD1	TRBJ2-7	TRBV19	.	TGTGCCAGTAGCCGGGACAGGGGGCACGAGCAGTACTTC	CASSRDRGHEQYF
.	TRBJ1-1	TRBV6-6	.	TGTGCCAGCATGAATCCAGAGGGTATCGCTTTCTTT	CASMNPEGIAFF
.	TRBJ1-1	TRBV11-1	.	TGTGCCAGCAGCTTAATGATTTACGGTATGAACACTGAAGCTTTCTTT	CASSLMIYGMNTEAFF
TRBD1	TRBJ1-1	TRBV5-4	.	TGTGCCAGCAGCGGCCCGGGACAGGGGGCGCGAGTAGCTTTCTTT	CASSGPGQGARVAFF
TRBD2	TRBJ2-7	TRBV5-1	.	TGCGCCAGCAGCTGGACTAGCGGGGCCTACGAGCAGTACTTC	CASSWTSGAYEQYF
TRBD2	TRBJ2-7	TRBV28	.	TGTGCCAGCAGTTCAGTTTTAAGCGGGAGTGCTACCTACGAGCAGTACTTC	CASSSVLSGSATYEQYF
.	TRBJ2-7	TRBV11-3	.	TGTGCCAGCAGCTTGGGATCCGGGACAACTTCCTACGAGCAGTACTTC	CASSLGSGTTSYEQYF
TRBD1	TRBJ1-5	TRBV28	.	TGTGCCAGCAGTTCAGGGGGAGTTCAGCCCCAGCATTTT	CASSSGGVQPQHF
.	TRBJ2-3	TRBV18	.	TGTGCCAGCTCGGGGGGGCCGACAGATACGCAGTATTTT	CASSGGPTDTQYF
.	TRBJ1-5	TRBV19	.	TGTGCCAGTAGTATCCGAACGGGAGATCAGCCCCAGCATTTT	CASSIRTGDQPQHF
.	TRBJ2-2	TRBV29-1	.	TGCAGCGTTTGGAGGTCGAAGAACACCGGGGAGCTGTTTTTT	CSVWRSKNTGELFF
TRBD1	TRBJ2-3	TRBV10-1	.	TGCGCCAGCACCAAGGGACAGGGGGCGGCGGATACGCAGTATTTT	CASTKGQGAADTQYF
TRBD1	TRBJ1-5	TRBV7-9	.	TGTGCCAGCAGCTCAGAACAGGGGGAAGGTCAGCCCCAGCATTTT	CASSSEQGEGQPQHF
.	TRBJ1-2	TRBV28	.	TGTGCCAGCAGTTTGAGACGGGAGTATGCTGGCTACACCTTC	CASSLRREYAGYTF
.	TRBJ2-3	TRBV7-9	.	TGTGCCAGCAGTGCCAGGGACTTCAGGCAGTCCTATACGCAGTATTTT	CASSARDFRQSYTQYF
TRBD1	TRBJ1-2	TRBV7-8	once	TGTGCCAGCAGCCCAGACAGGGGGCAGTACTATGGCTACACCTTC	CASSPDRGQYYGYTF
TRBD1	TRBJ1-1	TRBV12-5	once	TGTGCTAGTGGTTTGGTACAAACGGGACAGGGAATCGAGAACACTGAAGCTTTCTTT	CASGLVQTGQGIENTEAFF
.	TRBJ2-1	TRBV28	.	TGTGCCAGCAGTTTATTACAGGGGCGGACTACCTACAATGAGCAGTTCTTC	CASSLLQGRTTYNEQFF
TRBD1	TRBJ1-2	TRBV7-9	.	TGTGCCAGCACCACAGGGGGCGCGAGGGGCTACACCTTC	CASTTGGARGYTF
TRBD1	TRBJ2-7	TRBV15	.	TGTGCCACCAGCTATGGACAGGGAGGTGGGCAGTACTTC	CATSYGQGGGQYF
.	TRBJ2-2	TRBV10-3	.	TGTGCCATCAGACCAGAATCCGCTAACACCGGGGAGCTGTTTTTT	CAIRPESANTGELFF
TRBD1	TRBJ1-2	TRBV6-5	few	TGTGCCAGCAGTTACCGGGACAGGAGAACCTATGGCTACACCTTC	CASSYRDRRTYGYTF
.	TRBJ1-1	TRBV28	.	TGTGCCAGCAGTTTGGGGGGTCACACTGAAGCTTTCTTT	CASSLGGHTEAFF
TRBD1	TRBJ2-7	TRBV9	.	TGTGCCAGCAGCTACGGGACAGGCTACGAGCAGTACTTC	CASSYGTGYEQYF
.	TRBJ1-2	TRBV7-6	.	TGTGCCAGCGGGCCACAGGGCCGCCGGGGCTACACCTTC	CASGPQGRRGYTF
TRBD2	TRBJ2-1	TRBV7-9	.	TGTGCCAGCAGCTCCGGGACTATCAATGAGCAGTTCTTC	CASSSGTINEQFF
.	TRBJ2-3	TRBV13	.	TGTGCCAGCAGCTTAGCGGGGTTGGGCACAGATACGCAGTATTTT	CASSLAGLGTDTQYF
.	TRBJ2-7	TRBV29-1	.	TGCAGCGTTGAGGAGGATAATAGCTCCTACGAGCAGTACTTC	CSVEEDNSSYEQYF
.	TRBJ1-1	TRBV5-1	.	TGCGCCAGCAGCCGTACAGGTGAGAACACTGAAGCTTTCTTT	CASSRTGENTEAFF
TRBD1	TRBJ2-2	TRBV18	.	TGTGCCAGCTCACCATTCGGGACAGGGGCCAACACCGGGGAGCTGTTTTTT	CASSPFGTGANTGELFF
.	TRBJ1-1	TRBV7-6	.	TGTGCCAGCAAACCAGGTGGACAGAACACTGAAGCTTTCTTT	CASKPGGQNTEAFF
TRBD1	TRBJ1-1	TRBV18	.	TGTGCCAGCTCACCTCCGGACAGGGAAGGCACTGAAGCTTTCTTT	CASSPPDREGTEAFF
.	TRBJ1-2	TRBV13	.	TGTGCCAGCAGCTCAGTCGGGGTCTATGGCTACACCTTC	CASSSVGVYGYTF